Following are 23 T cell receptor beta chains from one sample sequenced in a study of post-analysis software for immune sequencing data. Prepared TCR beta cDNA libraries contained unique molecular identifiers. MiXCR, applied by TCRdb to the PCR reads, yields one record per CDR3 protein. The sample lists fewer than 600,000 distinct CDR3 sequences, approximately 46% occurring once. What these receptors recognize is not known. Points from the study as a whole: Relative to controls, patients had a few TRBV segments at higher frequency, with TRBV5-6, TRBV5-1 and TRBV20-1 among these.

The material sequenced was blood. The origin of the receptors is a girl aged 10 to 17 with multiple sclerosis.

The CDR3 DNA follows: TGCGCCAGCAGCTCAGTGGGACAGCCACCCACCGGGGAGCTGTTTTTT. Residues: CASSSVGQPPTGELFF. The chain couples TRBV5-1 to TRBJ2-2, with 7 bases lining up with TRBD1. Germline loops: CDR1 SGHRS, CDR2 YFSETQ. The CDR3 totals 16 residues. V was clipped by 3 bases and J by 4 bases; unmatched bases: 9. Looking up the rest from reference TRBV5-1 and TRBJ2-2 gives the full variable domain: KAGVTQTPRYLIKTRGQQVTLSCSPISGHRSVSWYQQTPGQGLQFLFEYFSETQRNKGNFPGRFSGRQFSNSRSEMNVSTLELGDSALYLCASSSVGQPPTGELFFGEGSRLTVL.

The chain carries TRBV20-1 and TRBJ2-1; tentative D call: TRBD2 (6 bases). CDR1 and CDR2 (germline): DFQATT, SNEGSKA (reference sequence). The length of the CDR3 is 17 residues. Trimming took off 3 bases at V and 12 bases at J, with 30 bases between the two ends. CDR3 protein: CSASASAETRYNSGQFF. In DNA form, the CDR3 reads TGCAGTGCTAGCGCTAGCGCTGAAACTCGGTACAATTCTGGGCAGTTCTTC.

This clonotype was seen a handful of times. Germline and junction disagree at one end, which may indicate a read error. The V and J genes are TRBV12-3 or TRBV12-4 and TRBJ1-1; D ambiguous. The length of the CDR3 is 12 residues. CDR3 sequence (DNA): TGTGCCAGCAGTCCTTCCGGGTCTGAGGCTTTCTTT. Encoded protein: CASSPSGSEAFF.

Written as DNA, the CDR3 is TGCGCCAGCAGCCAAGAAGGTCTAGCGGTATACAATGAGCAGTTCTTC. Translated, it gives CASSQEGLAVYNEQFF. The chain has TRBV4-3 and TRBJ2-1; TRBD2 aligns across 7 bases. Per germline, CDR1 LGHNA and CDR2 YSLEER. CDR3 length equals 16 residues. V trimming: 0 bases; J trimming: 4 bases; junction bases outside the gene matches: 6.

The chain recombines TRBV20-1 with TRBJ2-7; TRBD2 might be the D (6 bases). CDR1 is DFQATT, CDR2 SNEGSKA, per germline (reference sequence). The CDR3 length is 13 residues. V gave up 1 base and J gave up 3 bases, with 10 bases separating them. The CDR3 sequence is CSARAGAGYEQYF. The CDR3 region has the DNA TGCAGTGCTAGAGCGGGAGCCGGCTACGAGCAGTACTTC.

The chain is built from TRBV7-2 and TRBJ1-2; 7 bases map to TRBD1. Per germline, CDR1 SGHTA and CDR2 FQGNSA. With V trimmed by 1 base and J by 3 bases, 8 bases remained unmatched. The CDR3 consists of 16 residues. The CDR3 DNA follows: TGTGCCAGCAGCTTAGGGGGGAAGGGGGCAGACTATGGCTACACCTTC. Encoded protein: CASSLGGKGADYGYTF.

This clonotype was recorded a few times. The chain couples TRBV29-1 to TRBJ1-2, with a possible D match to TRBD1 (6 bases). Looked up from germline, CDR1 is SQVTM and CDR2 is ANQGSEA. The germline V and J ends were trimmed by 4 bases and 4 bases, with 16 bases remaining between them. This CDR3 spans 14 amino acids. The CDR3 loop reads CSVGPSDSLYGYTF. The CDR3 DNA reads TGCAGCGTTGGCCCTTCGGACAGCCTCTATGGCTACACCTTC. The full variable domain, in which reference TRBV29-1 and TRBJ1-2 provide the parts outside the CDR3, is SAVISQKPSRDICQRGTSLTIQCQVDSQVTMMFWYRQQPGQSLTLIATANQGSEATYESGFVIDKFPISRPNLTFSTLTVSNMSPEDSSIYLCSVGPSDSLYGYTFGSGTRLTVV.

The V and J genes are TRBV5-1 and TRBJ1-1, with 8 bases fitting TRBD1. This CDR3 contains 17 residues. The J segment lost 0 bases and the V segment lost 2 bases, leaving 9 bases of the junction unmatched. Germline-derived CDR1 and CDR2 are SGHRS and YFSETQ. The CDR3: CASSFRQDRALNTEAFF. The CDR3 nucleotides read TGCGCCAGCAGCTTTCGTCAGGACAGGGCTTTGAACACTGAAGCTTTCTTT.

This sequence joins TRBV7-2 and TRBJ1-6; no reliable D call. Germline V CDR1 and CDR2: SGHTA, FQGNSA. Trimming left V 2 bases short and J 6 bases short, with 2 bases between. The CDR3 consists of 12 residues. DNA for the CDR3: TGTGCCAGCAGCTTAATTAATTCACCCCTCCACTTT. Protein sequence: CASSLINSPLHF.

The chain's CDR3 is CASSPWANPDTYEQYF. In DNA, the CDR3 is TGCGCCAGCAGCCCTTGGGCCAATCCAGACACCTACGAGCAGTACTTC. V is TRBV5-1 and J is TRBJ2-7; D is unresolved. The CDR3 runs to 16 residues. From germline, CDR1 is SGHRS and CDR2 YFSETQ. The ends were cut back, 4 bases at V and 2 bases at J, with 19 bases in the middle.

The DNA of the CDR3 is TGTGCCAGCAGTTACTCGATTAGTGGGGAAAAACTGTTTTTT. This translates into CASSYSISGEKLFF. The V and J genes are TRBV6-5 and TRBJ1-4, with D unresolved. Deletions cut 0 bases from V and 8 bases from J, with 10 bases between. Germline values: CDR1 MNHEY, CDR2 SVGAGI. The CDR3 length is 14 residues.

The chain joins TRBV20-1 to TRBJ1-1, with a weak D call TRBD1 (6 bases). Germline loops: CDR1 DFQATT, CDR2 SNEGSKA (reference sequence). CDR3 size: 14 residues. Trimming took off 6 bases at V and 12 bases at J, with 26 bases between the two ends. DNA for the CDR3: TGCAGTGCCCCTTTTGGGGGGGCCAAGGGCGCATCTTTCTTT. It translates to CSAPFGGAKGASFF.

This clonotype was detected many times. This sequence joins TRBV7-8 and TRBJ2-5, with a possible D match to TRBD2 (5 bases). Trimming pared 2 bases from V and 4 bases from J, leaving 11 bases between. Per the germline V gene, CDR1 is SGHVS and CDR2 is FQNEAQ. The CDR3 extends over 14 amino acids. This CDR3 is CASSLMARGETQYF. DNA for the CDR3: TGTGCCAGCAGCTTAATGGCCCGGGGAGAGACCCAGTACTTC.

The chain recombines TRBV7-2 with TRBJ1-4; no definite D call. Germline V lookup: CDR1 SGHTA, CDR2 FQGNSA. The CDR3 has 12 residues. The V end lost 5 bases, the J end lost 5 bases, and 6 bases lay between the germline ends. The CDR3 DNA follows: TGTGCCAGCAGCCAGTACAATGAAAAACTGTTTTTT. Translating gives CASSQYNEKLFF.

The chain joins TRBV7-2 to TRBJ2-7; TRBD1 matches at 10 bases. CDR3 length: 15 residues. Germline V gene lookup returns CDR1 SGHTA and CDR2 FQGNSA. V shed 2 bases, J shed 5 bases, and the junction held 6 bases outside the gene matches. The CDR3: CASSLMIDRGHEQYF. Written as DNA, the CDR3 is TGTGCCAGCAGCTTAATGATAGACAGGGGGCACGAGCAGTACTTC.

This clonotype came up a few times. The rearrangement joins TRBV15 to TRBJ2-7, with D perhaps TRBD1 or TRBD2 (6 bases each). This CDR3 contains 13 residues. Germline lookup yields CDR1 LNHNV and CDR2 YYDKDF (reference sequence). Trimming removed 1 base at V and 7 bases at J, with 11 bases between. CDR3 nucleotides: TGTGCCACCAGCAGAGGCCGGGGGCGGGAGCAGTACTTC. This gives the protein CATSRGRGREQYF.

The V call is TRBV7-9, the J call TRBJ2-7; TRBD2 agrees at 7 bases. Trimming cost V 7 bases and J 5 bases; bases outside gene matches: 8. The CDR3 totals 13 residues. Germline CDR1 reads SEHNR; CDR2 reads FQNEAQ (reference sequence). CDR3 DNA: TGTGCCAGCATGGGAGGGATAGGAGACGAGCAGTACTTC. It codes for CASMGGIGDEQYF.

This chain connects TRBV10-3 to TRBJ2-1; D not certain. The CDR3 extends over 14 amino acids. Trimming shortened V by 3 bases and J by 9 bases, and 15 bases separated the two germline ends. Looked up from germline, CDR1 is ENHRY and CDR2 is SYGVKD. CDR3 in DNA: TGTGCCATCAGTGATCATCTGGTGGTGGGTGAGCAGTTCTTC. This codes for CAISDHLVVGEQFF.

This chain connects TRBV2 to TRBJ2-1; 9 bases agree with TRBD2. The CDR3 is 15 amino acids. Germline CDR1 and CDR2: SNHLY and FYNNEI. Trimming removed 4 bases from V and 2 bases from J; junction bases left unmatched: 3. For the CDR3, the DNA is TGTGCCAGCAGTGGGCGGGAGGGCCCCTACAATGAGCAGTTCTTC. The encoded protein is CASSGREGPYNEQFF.

The chain is built from TRBV4-3 and TRBJ2-1; unclear D gene. The CDR3 runs to 15 residues. CDR1 and CDR2 (germline): LGHNA, YSLEER. Deletions cut 0 bases from V and 1 base from J, with 7 bases between. In DNA, the CDR3 is TGCGCCAGCAGCCAAGAGGTAGAGTCCTACAATGAGCAGTTCTTC. It specifies CASSQEVESYNEQFF.

The rearrangement links TRBV7-9 to TRBJ1-5, with D perhaps matching TRBD1 (5 bases). Trimming took 8 bases from V and 7 from J, leaving 36 bases between them. Germline-derived CDR1 and CDR2 are SEHNR and FQNEAQ (reference sequence). The CDR3 loop spans 20 amino acids. Here the CDR3 reads CASDDFRDGTDLDQSQPQHF. CDR3 bases: TGTGCCAGCGATGACTTTCGGGACGGGACCGATTTGGATCAATCACAGCCCCAGCATTTT.

This clonotype was counted a few times. This chain joins TRBV5-1 and TRBJ1-2, with D hard to call. CDR1 SGHRS and CDR2 YFSETQ come from the germline V gene. The CDR3 runs to 11 residues. V was pared by 6 bases and J by 4 bases, with 7 bases between. CDR3 sequence: CASKKSYGYTF. The CDR3 DNA sequence: TGCGCCAGCAAGAAGAGCTATGGCTACACCTTC. The variable domain in full, with the rest retrieved from reference TRBV5-1 and TRBJ1-2, is KAGVTQTPRYLIKTRGQQVTLSCSPISGHRSVSWYQQTPGQGLQFLFEYFSETQRNKGNFPGRFSGRQFSNSRSEMNVSTLELGDSALYLCASKKSYGYTFGSGTRLTVV.

The chain joins TRBV9 to TRBJ1-2; maybe TRBD1 (6 bases). The CDR3 totals 15 residues. V lost 1 base to trimming and J lost 3 bases, with 13 bases between them. Germline V gene sequence: CDR1 SGDLS, CDR2 YYNGEE. CDR3 DNA sequence: TGTGCCAGCAGCGTAAAATTGGGACAATACTATGGCTACACCTTC. Its protein is CASSVKLGQYYGYTF.